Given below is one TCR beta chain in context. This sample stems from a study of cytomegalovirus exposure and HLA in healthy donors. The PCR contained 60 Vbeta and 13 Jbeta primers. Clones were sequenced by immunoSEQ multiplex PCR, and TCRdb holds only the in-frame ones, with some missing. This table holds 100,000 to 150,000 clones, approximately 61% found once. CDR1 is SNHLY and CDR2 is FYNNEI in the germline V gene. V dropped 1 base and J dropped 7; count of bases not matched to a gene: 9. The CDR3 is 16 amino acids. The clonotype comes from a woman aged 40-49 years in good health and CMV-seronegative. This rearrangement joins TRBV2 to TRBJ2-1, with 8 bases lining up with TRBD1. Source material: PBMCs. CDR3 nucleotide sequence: TGTGCCAGCAGTGAAGGGTTCGTTACAGGGGGGAATGAGCAGTTCTTC. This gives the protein CASSEGFVTGGNEQFF.